These 21 T cell receptor beta chains were all obtained from the same sample, sequenced in a study of blood T cell repertoires in COVID-19. Using immunoSEQ multiplex PCR, the repertoire was profiled, and TCRdb retains in-frame clones only, with some absent. The sample records around 200,000 clones, 70% to 90% being singletons. The sample consisted of peripheral blood. The receptor source for this set is a woman over 75 with acute or convalescent COVID-19.

The J gene is TRBJ2-2, the V gene TRBV4-3, with D tentatively TRBD2 (6 bases). Germline-derived CDR1 and CDR2 are LGHNA and YSLEER. V lost 0 bases and J lost 2, with 16 bases in between. CDR3 length: 18 amino acids. The CDR3 DNA is TGCGCCAGCAGCCAAGAAAGAGGAGGGCCCATTAACACCGGGGAGCTGTTTTTT. This sequence encodes CASSQERGGPINTGELFF.

This clone was observed a few times. J is TRBJ2-7 and V is TRBV11-2, with 7 bases matching TRBD2. CDR1 is SGHAT, CDR2 FQNNGV, per germline. Germline trimming cut 1 base from V and 4 bases from J; bases unmatched to any gene: 4. The CDR3 runs 14 residues. CDR3 amino acids: CASSLVGGLYEQYF. The CDR3 nucleotides are TGTGCCAGCAGCTTAGTGGGAGGGCTATACGAGCAGTACTTC.

The chain has TRBV5-5 and TRBJ1-1, with D maybe TRBD1 (6 bases). The CDR3 spans 15 residues. The germline CDR1 and CDR2 sequences are SGHKS and YYEKEE (reference sequence). V lost 0 bases and J 0 bases, leaving 9 bases between the germline ends. CDR3 protein: CASSLAGQMNTEAFF. Written as DNA, the CDR3 is TGTGCCAGCAGCTTGGCCGGACAGATGAACACTGAAGCTTTCTTT.

The V and J genes are TRBV28 and TRBJ1-4; the D gene is possibly TRBD1 (5 bases). The ends were cut back, 8 bases at V and 0 bases at J, with 19 bases in the middle. This CDR3 has 17 residues. Germline CDR1 reads MDHEN; CDR2 reads SYDVKM. DNA of the CDR3: TGTGCCAGCGTCCCGACCCCAGGGACTGCAACTAATGAAAAACTGTTTTTT. It encodes CASVPTPGTATNEKLFF.

Here the CDR3 reads CASSFSGTGVGYTF. DNA for the CDR3: TGTGCCAGCAGCTTCTCCGGGACAGGGGTTGGCTACACCTTC. The chain employs TRBV7-2 and TRBJ1-2, with TRBD1 identical over 10 bases. V shed 3 bases and J 7 bases; nucleotides not matched to a gene: 5. Germline CDR1 is SGHTA and CDR2 is FQGNSA. CDR3 length equals 14 residues.

This rearrangement joins TRBV4-3 to TRBJ2-3; D gene ambiguous. Germline V gene lookup returns CDR1 LGHNA and CDR2 YSLEER. V lost 0 bases and J 6 bases, leaving 10 bases between the germline ends. The CDR3 consists of 14 residues. This CDR3 reads CASSQDPFPDTQYF. The DNA of the CDR3 is TGCGCCAGCAGCCAAGATCCGTTTCCGGATACGCAGTATTTT.

The chain uses TRBV4-3 and TRBJ1-2; D perhaps matches TRBD1 (6 bases). Trimming removed 5 bases at V and 0 bases at J, with 13 bases between. Germline V lookup: CDR1 LGHNA, CDR2 YSLEER. CDR3 length: 15 residues. CDR3 loop: CASSTAYRANYGYTF. In DNA, the CDR3 is TGCGCCAGCAGCACGGCGTACAGGGCTAACTATGGCTACACCTTC.

This clone was detected once. This CDR3 is also generated by other DNA sequences in the sample. The chain joins TRBV7-2 to TRBJ2-5, with 8 positions matching TRBD1. The CDR3 extends over 13 amino acids. V dropped 2 bases and J dropped 5; count of bases not matched to a gene: 1. Germline V gives CDR1 SGHTA, CDR2 FQGNSA. In nucleotides, the CDR3 is TGTGCCAGCAGCTTATCAGGGGGCGAGACCCAGTACTTC. It yields the protein CASSLSGGETQYF.

The gene calls are TRBV4-3 and TRBJ1-2; unclear D gene. Germline CDR1 reads LGHNA; CDR2 reads YSLEER. V was trimmed by 0 bases and J by 3 bases, leaving 8 bases between them. The CDR3 loop spans 14 amino acids. The CDR3 spells CASSQDLSYYGYTF. The CDR3 DNA follows: TGCGCCAGCAGCCAAGATCTTTCCTACTATGGCTACACCTTC.

The genes are TRBV5-1 and TRBJ2-3; TRBD2 matches 10 bases. The trim removed 2 bases at V and 4 bases at J, leaving 13 bases unmatched. The CDR3 sequence is 18 residues long. Germline CDR1 SGHRS, CDR2 YFSETQ. CDR3 protein: CASSLPSLASGGSDTQYF. The CDR3 nucleotides read TGCGCCAGCAGCTTACCCTCCCTTGCTAGCGGGGGCTCAGATACGCAGTATTTT.

This clone was picked up a small number of times. The chain recombines TRBV5-1 with TRBJ2-5; 15 positions agree with TRBD2. CDR1 and CDR2 from the germline V gene are SGHRS and YFSETQ. Trimming at V came to 4 bases and at J to 5 bases, leaving 6 bases not matched to a gene. This CDR3 region has 16 residues. The CDR3 loop reads CASSLGTSGRQETQYF. The DNA of the CDR3 is TGCGCCAGCAGCCTTGGGACTAGCGGGAGGCAGGAGACCCAGTACTTC.

The chain has TRBV25-1 and TRBJ1-5; 7 bases map to TRBD1. CDR1 is MGHDK, CDR2 SYGVNS, per germline. J lost 1 base, V lost 0 bases, and 3 bases had no gene match. This CDR3 has 16 residues. CDR3 amino acids: CASSEYKGASNQPQHF. In nucleotides, the CDR3 is TGTGCCAGCAGTGAATATAAGGGGGCGAGCAATCAGCCCCAGCATTTT.

V and J are TRBV6-1 and TRBJ2-2, with TRBD1 identical over 7 bases. Per germline, CDR1 MNHNS and CDR2 SASEGT. CDR3 length equals 16 residues. The V gene end was trimmed by 2 bases and the J gene end by 5 bases; junction bases not matched to a gene: 8. The DNA for the CDR3 is TGTGCCAGCAGTGAATCCACAGGGGTCGCGACCGGGGAGCTGTTTTTT. It is translated as CASSESTGVATGELFF.

The V and J genes are TRBV10-3 and TRBJ2-3; 8 nucleotides line up with TRBD1. Germline V gene lookup returns CDR1 ENHRY and CDR2 SYGVKD. J lost 0 bases, V lost 6 bases, and 5 bases had no gene match. The CDR3 runs to 15 residues. Here the CDR3 DNA reads TGTGCCATCAGGGAGGACAGGGTCAGCACAGATACGCAGTATTTT. It codes for CAIREDRVSTDTQYF.

The V and J genes are TRBV4-2 and TRBJ2-2, with D maybe TRBD1 (6 bases). CDR1 is LGHNA, CDR2 YNFKEQ, per germline. CDR3 length: 16 amino acids. Between the trimmed V and J ends, which lost 5 bases and 8 bases, there was a span of 21 bases. The CDR3 sequence is CASSTPRLDRPGELFF. For the CDR3, the DNA is TGTGCCAGCAGCACACCCCGCTTAGACAGGCCGGGGGAGCTGTTTTTT.

The chain recombines TRBV5-4 with TRBJ2-2; the D gene is possibly TRBD1 (5 bases). This CDR3 has 15 residues. V shed 5 bases and J shed 7 bases, with 18 bases lying between them. The germline V gene has CDR1 SGHNT and CDR2 YYREEE (reference sequence). The CDR3 is CASSPVLSRGGELFF. The CDR3, as DNA: TGTGCCAGCAGTCCGGTTCTGTCAAGGGGCGGGGAGCTGTTTTTT.

This clone was recorded once. The gene calls are TRBV27 and TRBJ2-3; D is perhaps TRBD2 (6 bases). The CDR3 totals 14 residues. V lost 2 bases and J lost 5, with 11 bases in between. Germline V lookup: CDR1 MNHEY, CDR2 SMNVEV (reference sequence). The CDR3 DNA reads as TGTGCCAGCAGTTTAGGGGGGAGTAGAGATACGCAGTATTTT. Translating gives CASSLGGSRDTQYF.

The V gene is TRBV28, the J gene TRBJ1-2; 9 nucleotides agree with TRBD1. V trimming: 4 bases; J trimming: 4 bases; junction bases outside the gene matches: 4. Germline V CDR1 and CDR2: MDHEN, SYDVKM. This CDR3 is built from 14 residues. This CDR3 reads CASSSGQGSYGYTF. CDR3 in DNA: TGTGCCAGCAGTTCGGGACAGGGAAGCTATGGCTACACCTTC.

V is TRBV2 and J is TRBJ2-1, with D tentatively TRBD1 (5 bases). Germline CDR1 and CDR2: SNHLY and FYNNEI. CDR3 length: 12 residues. V was pared by 6 bases and J by 8 bases, with 11 bases between. The CDR3 sequence: CASRVGRDEQFF. For the CDR3, the DNA is TGTGCCAGCAGGGTGGGCAGGGATGAGCAGTTCTTC.

The chain employs TRBV2 and TRBJ2-1, with TRBD2 matching over 14 bases. The CDR3 runs to 15 residues. With 5 bases clipped from V and 8 bases from J, the junction kept 5 bases outside the gene matches. Germline CDR1 is SNHLY and CDR2 is FYNNEI. The CDR3: CASSTGTSGSYEQFF. The DNA of the CDR3 is TGTGCCAGCAGTACCGGGACTAGCGGGAGCTATGAGCAGTTCTTC.

This chain connects TRBV7-2 to TRBJ1-5; 8 bases are shared with TRBD1. Losses at the gene ends were 5 bases for V and 3 bases for J; bases not matched to a gene: 18. Germline V gives CDR1 SGHTA, CDR2 FQGNSA. This CDR3 is built from 19 residues. The CDR3 reads CASSTRTGSSGLVNQPQHF. The DNA of the CDR3 is TGTGCCAGCAGCACCCGGACAGGGAGTTCTGGTCTGGTCAATCAGCCCCAGCATTTT.